The 16 T cell receptor beta chains in this list originate from one sample, sequenced in a study of STAT3 mutations in large granular lymphocyte leukemia. Study results and caveats: Every T-LGLL patient had at least one immunodominant TCRbeta clonotype.

Their specific antigens are unknown. Measured with immunoSEQ multiplex PCR; TCRdb has only the in-frame clones, and not every one. Here the sample spans about 10,000 clones, about 90% being singletons. Sequencing was performed on peripheral blood mononuclear cells. The receptors stem from a man in his sixties with T-cell large granular lymphocyte leukemia. Some clones in this sample may be carry-over from other donors' samples.

V usage is TRBV7-9 and J usage is TRBJ2-5; D not certain. CDR3 length: 13 residues. The ends were cut back, 4 bases at V and 4 bases at J, with 10 bases in the middle. The V gene's germline CDR1 is SEHNR and CDR2 FQNEAQ (reference sequence). The CDR3 coding sequence is TGTGCCAGCAGCTCTGGACGGATAGAGACCCAGTACTTC. This sequence encodes CASSSGRIETQYF.

The chain recombines TRBV2 with TRBJ2-5; weak D call: TRBD1 (6 bases). The CDR3 sequence is 13 residues long. CDR1 and CDR2 from the germline V gene are SNHLY and FYNNEI. V lost 8 bases and J 2 bases, leaving 12 bases between the germline ends. In nucleotides, the CDR3 is TGTGCCAGCTTGCCTCAGGGGCAAGAGACCCAGTACTTC. Residues: CASLPQGQETQYF.

The rearrangement joins TRBV5-1 to TRBJ2-5, with 12 nucleotides matching TRBD2. Germline values: CDR1 SGHRS, CDR2 YFSETQ. The V segment lost 3 bases and the J segment 3 bases; nucleotides outside the gene matches: 12. CDR3 length: 18 residues. The CDR3 sequence is CASSSQTSGSGSKETQYF. CDR3 coding DNA: TGCGCCAGCAGCTCGCAGACTAGCGGGAGTGGGTCGAAAGAGACCCAGTACTTC.

The J gene is TRBJ1-2, the V gene TRBV6-6; no definite D call. Trimming removed 6 bases from V and 4 bases from J, with 9 bases in between. This CDR3 spans 12 amino acids. The germline CDR1 and CDR2 sequences are MNHNY and SVGAGI (reference sequence). The CDR3 loop reads CASSRPPYGYTF. As DNA, the CDR3 is TGTGCCAGCAGCCGCCCCCCCTATGGCTACACCTTC.

This clone was seen once. V is TRBV5-4 and J is TRBJ2-7; 9 nucleotides agree with TRBD2. This CDR3 is 17 amino acids long. The V segment lost 6 bases and the J segment 4 bases; nucleotides outside the gene matches: 17. CDR1 and CDR2 (germline): SGHNT, YYREEE (reference sequence). This CDR3 reads CASMPPGASGAKYEQYF. The CDR3 nucleotides are TGTGCCAGCATGCCACCCGGGGCTAGCGGGGCGAAGTACGAGCAGTACTTC.

The chain recombines TRBV18 with TRBJ2-2; D is possibly TRBD2 (5 bases). This CDR3 has 14 amino acids. Germline V gene lookup returns CDR1 KGHSH and CDR2 LQKENI. The germline V and J ends were trimmed by 2 bases and 1 base, with 5 bases remaining between them. For the CDR3, the DNA is TGTGCCAGCTCACCAGGGAGGAACACCGGGGAGCTGTTTTTT. It codes for CASSPGRNTGELFF.

The CDR3 DNA reads TGCGCCAGCAGCTTGGGACTGACTAGCGGGGGCACAGATACGCAGTATTTT. This translates into CASSLGLTSGGTDTQYF. The chain has TRBV5-1 and TRBJ2-3, with 11 bases identical to TRBD2. The length of the CDR3 is 17 residues. CDR1 and CDR2 from the germline V gene are SGHRS and YFSETQ. J lost 1 base, V lost 0 bases, and 4 bases had no gene match.

The chain uses TRBV27 and TRBJ2-7; D may be TRBD2 (5 bases). With 5 bases removed from V and 5 bases from J, the gap between germline ends came to 10 bases. Germline V lookup: CDR1 MNHEY, CDR2 SMNVEV (reference sequence). This CDR3 region has 12 residues. CDR3 sequence reads: CASSPFGDEQYF. In DNA, the CDR3 is TGTGCCAGCAGTCCCTTCGGGGACGAGCAGTACTTC.

The chain recombines TRBV5-8 with TRBJ2-5; 9 bases match TRBD1. CDR3 size: 13 residues. V lost 3 bases, J lost 10 bases, and 7 bases stayed unmatched. Germline CDR1 is SGHTS and CDR2 is YDEGEE. CDR3 in DNA: TGTGCCAGCAGCTACCCCGGGACAGGGAACCAGTACTTC. It is translated as CASSYPGTGNQYF.

The chain combines TRBV6-6 with TRBJ1-1, with D unresolved. CDR3 size: 14 residues. V was clipped by 7 bases and J by 2 bases, with 14 bases between them. Germline values: CDR1 MNHNY, CDR2 SVGAGI (reference sequence). CDR3 nucleotides: TGTGCCAGCACCCTGACATCGGGAAACACTGAAGCTTTCTTT. Its protein product is CASTLTSGNTEAFF.

V usage is TRBV7-2 and J usage is TRBJ2-3; TRBD2 matches 8 bases. Germline V gene lookup returns CDR1 SGHTA and CDR2 FQGNSA. V shed 6 bases, J shed 3 bases, and the junction held 17 bases outside the gene matches. This CDR3 comprises 18 residues. CDR3 nucleotides: TGTGCCAGCAGTCTAAGCGGGAGCCGCCAGGGAGGAACAGATACGCAGTATTTT. This encodes CASSLSGSRQGGTDTQYF.

The rearrangement joins TRBV15 to TRBJ2-7; no definite D call. V shed 0 bases and J shed 2 bases, with 11 bases lying between them. The CDR3 length is 15 residues. Germline V CDR1 and CDR2: LNHNV, YYDKDF (reference sequence). The CDR3 nucleotides are TGTGCCACCAGCAGAGAACATTCCCGGACCTACGAGCAGTACTTC. As protein: CATSREHSRTYEQYF.

The rearrangement joins TRBV5-6 to TRBJ1-3; D remains unclear. Germline V gene sequence: CDR1 SGHDT, CDR2 YYEEEE. This CDR3 has 16 amino acids. With 2 bases removed from V and 2 bases from J, the gap between germline ends came to 14 bases. In nucleotides, the CDR3 is TGTGCCAGCAGCTTCGGTCCCGGGCCGCCTGGAAACACCATATATTTT. Its translation: CASSFGPGPPGNTIYF.

The chain recombines TRBV28 with TRBJ2-7; D remains ambiguous. V lost 6 bases to trimming and J lost 6 bases, with 12 bases between them. Germline loops: CDR1 MDHEN, CDR2 SYDVKM. The CDR3 consists of 12 residues. CDR3 sequence: CASSLGPLEQYF. In DNA, the CDR3 is TGTGCCAGCAGCCTCGGCCCCCTCGAGCAGTACTTC.

V is TRBV7-9 and J is TRBJ1-3, with D possibly being TRBD1 (5 bases). CDR3 length equals 13 residues. V was cut by 5 bases and J by 6 bases, with 11 bases left in between. CDR1 and CDR2 from the germline V gene are SEHNR and FQNEAQ (reference sequence). As DNA, the CDR3 is TGTGCCAGCAGCGTGGGACTTCCAAACACCATATATTTT. This translates into CASSVGLPNTIYF.

The chain links TRBV30 to TRBJ1-2; possible D gene TRBD1, 5 bases. V lost 3 bases, J lost 4 bases, and 15 bases lay in between. The CDR3 is 14 amino acids. The germline V gene has CDR1 GTSNPN and CDR2 SVGIG (reference sequence). For the CDR3, the DNA is TGTGCCTGGAGATCATATGGGGGATCCTATGGCTACACCTTC. Amino acid sequence: CAWRSYGGSYGYTF. The entire variable domain, with the rest obtained from reference TRBV30 and TRBJ1-2, is as follows: SQTIHQWPATLVQPVGSPLSLECTVEGTSNPNLYWYRQAAGRGLQLLFYSVGIGQISSEVPQNLSASRPQDRQFILSSKKLLLSDSGFYLCAWRSYGGSYGYTFGSGTRLTVV.